Sequencing of this T cell receptor (beta chain) was carried out in a study of metastatic and nonmetastatic thyroid tumors. Study background: For malignant and benign thyroid patients, tumor or nodule tissue and blood were the sources whose repertoires were compared.

TCRdb reprocessed the PCR reads via MiXCR. The data contain around 45,000 clones, less than 3.5% of them singletons. The CDR3 has 15 amino acids. V lost 8 bases and J 6 bases, leaving 21 bases between the germline ends. CDR1 is MNHNS, CDR2 SASEGT, per germline. This clone was counted between two and nine times. No patient had received any treatment before thyroid surgery. The gene calls are TRBV6-1 and TRBJ2-3; tentative D call: TRBD2 (6 bases). The sequenced material came from blood. The source of this sequence is a female donor with papillary thyroid cancer or a benign thyroid nodule (not recorded which). Some clones in this sample may be carry-over from other donors' samples. CDR3 coding DNA: TGTGCCAGCTCCGACAGCCCCTCGGCGGGGGATACGCAGTATTTT. As protein: CASSDSPSAGDTQYF.